Below, one T cell receptor beta chain is given with its context. This clone has only a few counts. This clone's antigen is unknown. No base quality information exists; no much larger clone differs at one position. This entry is derived from a study of cytotoxic CD8 clonotypes in ibrutinib-treated CLL (dated by TCRdb to the early 2020s). Study-wide context: The cohort included some 14 treatment-naive and 11 relapsed/refractory patients; roughly 17 were IGHV unmutated. Response samples were taken after a median of approximately eleven months on treatment, ranging from roughly 6 to 36 months. Of the roughly 86 participants in the trial, about 25 had longitudinal samples available. Samples averaged approximately 240,000 productive templates and tens of thousands of productive rearrangements. Patients were still on ibrutinib when every remission and progressive disease sample was collected. Cryopreserved peripheral blood mononuclear cells were collected before treatment, at response, and at either disease progression or sustained remission. Partial responses were observed in approximately 24 patients and complete responses in 2; after a median follow-up of around 68 months, remission was maintained in about 15 patients and progression was observed in approximately 12.

V is clipped by 4 bases and J by 6 bases, and the sequence between their germline boundaries is 10 bases long. According to the germline V gene (reference sequence), CDR1 reads SEHNR and CDR2 reads FQNEAQ. The CDR3, cysteine through phenylalanine, is 12 amino acids long. Left in the record is the CDR3 DNA by itself, 36 bases read in frame from the first base. On a MiSeq, deep resolution sequencing aimed for a depth between 1 in 1 million and 1 in 200,000 T cells, with each clonotype covered 10x on average. The immunoSEQ hsTCRB Kit was used to generate TCR beta libraries. On the authors' methods: ImmunoSEQ Data Assistant and ImmunoSEQ Analyzer were used for data analysis, and V, D and J genes were assigned according to IMGT definitions. Clonality, with values ranging from 0 to 1, was calculated as one minus the normalized Shannon entropy of productive rearrangement frequencies. Only overrepresented clonotypes making up at least 0.05% of the repertoire of each patient were included in the public clonotype analysis. Some twelve repertoires from age-matched healthy donors, obtained from immuneACCESS, served as clonality controls. TCRdb provides this immuneACCESS table in a form limited to in-frame rearrangements. Some clones are lacking; in checked studies, under half of them reflect an unresolved V gene, and why the rest are absent is not known. D and trimming were read from the DNA, whereas the V and J calls and clone size are those reported in that table. The sample table shows about 140,000 clones, and around 82% are seen once. Of the sample, about 7.4% is held by the ten largest clones.

On the study overall, not on this receptor specifically: Public clonotypes were rare and either shrank or stayed stable during treatment, and the rise in clonality at ibrutinib response reflected expansion of private clonotypes. At baseline, clonality was higher than in age-matched healthy donors and showed a strong correlation with circulating CD8+ T-cell counts. Sampling times were not matched between sustained-remission and progressing patients, and lymph node repertoires were not studied. An increase in clonality was observed at ibrutinib response, with clonality remaining stable during sustained remission and falling back toward baseline at progression.

For TCR beta library preparation, 2 to 2.5 micrograms of genomic DNA were isolated from cryopreserved PBMCs. Longitudinal blood samples from CLL patients on ibrutinib monotherapy underwent high-throughput TCR beta sequencing. The patients took part in an open-label, single-center phase 2 trial of ibrutinib monotherapy. The receptor was derived from a human donor with chronic lymphocytic leukemia. This specimen was PBMCs, taken after 36 months of ibrutinib treatment. The sequence is built from TRBV7-9 and TRBJ2-7, with the D gene uncertain. The nucleotide sequence is given as TGTGCCAGCAGCTCCAATATTTTCGAGCAGTACTTC. It encodes CASSSNIFEQYF.